This T cell receptor beta chain stems from a study of identical twins. The study, taken as a whole, reports: Analyses of zero insertions could, in part, be confounded by invariant MAIT and iNKT cells. Beta out-of-frame twin sharing showed a weaker excess. Models came in too low on out-of-frame TCR alpha sharing in monozygotic twins.

This clonotype was picked up many times. What it binds is unknown. The V gene lost 5 bases and the J gene lost 5 bases, with 16 bases spanning the gap. The CDR3 runs to 14 residues. Germline lookup yields CDR1 SGHTA and CDR2 FQGNSA. Each CDR3 protein gets one entry after TCRdb re-called the 5' RACE reads with MiXCR. The sample has approximately 590,000 distinct CDR3 sequences, just under 10% seen once; the top ten hold more than 2.5%. The data were also submitted as part of a second study, on yellow fever vaccine responses in identical twins. As reported in that work: Reportedly, the response of twins' T cells to the vaccine seemed partly convergent, partly personalized.

The sample was PBMCs. The sequence was collected from a woman younger than 35 in good health. V usage is TRBV7-2 and J usage is TRBJ2-7; TRBD2 might be the D (5 bases). CDR3 region: CASSPGLGPNEQYF. CDR3 in DNA: TGTGCCAGCAGCCCGGGATTGGGCCCCAACGAGCAGTACTTC.